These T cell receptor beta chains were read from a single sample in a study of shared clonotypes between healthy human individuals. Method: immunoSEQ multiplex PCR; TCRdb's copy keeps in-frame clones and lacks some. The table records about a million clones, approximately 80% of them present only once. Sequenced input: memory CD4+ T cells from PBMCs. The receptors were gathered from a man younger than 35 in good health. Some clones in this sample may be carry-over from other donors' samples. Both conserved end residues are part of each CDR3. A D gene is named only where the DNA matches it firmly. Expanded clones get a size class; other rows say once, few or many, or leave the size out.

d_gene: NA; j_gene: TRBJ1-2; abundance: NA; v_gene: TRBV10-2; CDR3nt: TGCGCCAGCAGTGAGTCTGGGGCAGGTGGCTACACCTTC; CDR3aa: CASSESGAGGYTF
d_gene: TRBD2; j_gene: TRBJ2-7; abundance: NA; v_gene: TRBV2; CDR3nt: TGTGCCAGACCTAGCGGGTTGGCCTACGAGCAGTACTTC; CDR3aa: CARPSGLAYEQYF
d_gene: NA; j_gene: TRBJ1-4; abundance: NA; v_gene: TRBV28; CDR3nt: TGTGCCAGCAGGCCTCGACAGTTAACTAATGAAAAACTGTTTTTT; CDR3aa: CASRPRQLTNEKLFF
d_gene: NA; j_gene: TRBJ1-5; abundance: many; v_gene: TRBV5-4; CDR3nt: TGTGCCAGCAGCTGCGGGCGGATCGGGCCCCTTTATAGCAATCAGCCCCAGCATTTT; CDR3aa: CASSCGRIGPLYSNQPQHF
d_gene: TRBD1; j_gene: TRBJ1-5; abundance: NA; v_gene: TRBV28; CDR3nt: TGTGCCAGCAGCCTAATCGGGACAGTTAATCAGCCCCAGCATTTT; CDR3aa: CASSLIGTVNQPQHF
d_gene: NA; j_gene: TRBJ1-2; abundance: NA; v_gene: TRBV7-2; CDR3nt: TGTGCCAGCAGCCCCCCTTGGTTTGGCTACACCTTC; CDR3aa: CASSPPWFGYTF
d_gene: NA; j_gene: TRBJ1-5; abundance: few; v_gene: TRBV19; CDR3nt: TGTGCCAGTACCGACAGGATCAATCAGCCCCAGCATTTT; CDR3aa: CASTDRINQPQHF
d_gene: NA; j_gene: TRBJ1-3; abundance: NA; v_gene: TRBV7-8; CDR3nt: TGTGCCAGCAGCTTTAGCGGAGGCGGAAACACCATATATTTT; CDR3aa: CASSFSGGGNTIYF
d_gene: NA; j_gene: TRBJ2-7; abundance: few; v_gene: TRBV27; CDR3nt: TGTGCCAGCAGGTCGTTCGGCGAGCAGTACTTC; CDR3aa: CASRSFGEQYF
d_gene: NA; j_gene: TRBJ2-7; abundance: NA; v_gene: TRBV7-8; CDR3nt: TGTGCCAGCAGCTTATTGGGGGTATCCACCTACGAGCAGTACTTC; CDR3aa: CASSLLGVSTYEQYF
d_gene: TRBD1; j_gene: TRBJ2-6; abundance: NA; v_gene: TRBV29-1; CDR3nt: TGCAGCGTTGAAGGGACAGGGACCTCTGGGGCCAACGTCCTGACTTTC; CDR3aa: CSVEGTGTSGANVLTF
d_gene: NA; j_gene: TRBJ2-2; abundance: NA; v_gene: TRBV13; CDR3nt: TGTGCCAGCACCCGAAGTCCCGGGGAGCTGTTTTTT; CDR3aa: CASTRSPGELFF
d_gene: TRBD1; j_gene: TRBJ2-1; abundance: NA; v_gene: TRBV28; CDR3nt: TGTGCCAGCAGTTTATTGTTTCGGGGCAACAGGGGCAATGAGCAGTTCTTC; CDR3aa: CASSLLFRGNRGNEQFF
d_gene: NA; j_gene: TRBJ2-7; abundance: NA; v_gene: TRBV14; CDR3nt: TGTGCCAGCAGCCAAGACGGTCAGGGACTCTTGAACGAGCAGTACTTC; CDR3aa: CASSQDGQGLLNEQYF
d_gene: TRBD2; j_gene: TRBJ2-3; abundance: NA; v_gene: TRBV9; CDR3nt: TGTGCCAGCAGCCCACAGCGGGAGCGGTCTACGCAGTATTTT; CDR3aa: CASSPQRERSTQYF
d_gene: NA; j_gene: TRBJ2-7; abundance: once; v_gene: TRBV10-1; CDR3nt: TGCGCCAGCAGCTTGGACGGATGGGACGAGCAGTACTTC; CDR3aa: CASSLDGWDEQYF
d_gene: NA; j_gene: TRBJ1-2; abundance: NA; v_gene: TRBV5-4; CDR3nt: TGTGCCAGCAGCATACAGACGGGCAACTATGGCTACACCTTC; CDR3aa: CASSIQTGNYGYTF
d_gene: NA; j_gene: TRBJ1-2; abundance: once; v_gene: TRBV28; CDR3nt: TGTGCCAGCAGCCAGCTCTTGGGTGGCTACACCTTC; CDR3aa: CASSQLLGGYTF
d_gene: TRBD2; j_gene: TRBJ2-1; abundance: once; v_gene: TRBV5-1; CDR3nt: TGCGCCAGCAGCATGCCGGGGGGGAGAACAAACAATGAGCAGTTCTTC; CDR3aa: CASSMPGGRTNNEQFF
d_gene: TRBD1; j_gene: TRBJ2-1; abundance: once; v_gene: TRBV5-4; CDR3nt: TGTGCCAGCAGCTTATACAGGGGGTCCGGTGAGCAGTTCTTC; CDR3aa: CASSLYRGSGEQFF
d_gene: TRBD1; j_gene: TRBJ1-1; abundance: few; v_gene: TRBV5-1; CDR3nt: TGCGCCAGCAGCGTCCAGACAGGGGCCCCTGAAGCTTTCTTT; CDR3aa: CASSVQTGAPEAFF
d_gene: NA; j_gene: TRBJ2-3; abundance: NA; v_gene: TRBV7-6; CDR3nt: TGTGCCAGCAGCCCTAGGGACACCACAGATACGCAGTATTTT; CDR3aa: CASSPRDTTDTQYF
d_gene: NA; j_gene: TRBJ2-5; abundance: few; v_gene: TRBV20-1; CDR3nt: TGCAGTGCCCGCGGAAAAGAGACCCAGTACTTC; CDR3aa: CSARGKETQYF
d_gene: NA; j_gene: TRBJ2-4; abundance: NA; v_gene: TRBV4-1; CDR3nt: TGCGCCAGCAGCCAGGCAATCTCGGGGGCCAATGACATTCAGTACTTC; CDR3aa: CASSQAISGANDIQYF
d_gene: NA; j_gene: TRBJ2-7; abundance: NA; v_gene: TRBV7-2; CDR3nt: TGTGCCAGCAGCCTTAGCGGCTCCTACGAGCAGTACTTC; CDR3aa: CASSLSGSYEQYF
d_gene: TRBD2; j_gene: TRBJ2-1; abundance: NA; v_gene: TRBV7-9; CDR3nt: TGTGCCAGCATCGAGCGGGAGACTGGGAACAATGAGCAGTTCTTC; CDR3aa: CASIERETGNNEQFF
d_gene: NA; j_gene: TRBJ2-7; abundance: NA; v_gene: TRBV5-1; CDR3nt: TGCGCCAGCAGTTGGGTGGGGACCCGGGGGTCATACGAGCAGTACTTC; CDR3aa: CASSWVGTRGSYEQYF
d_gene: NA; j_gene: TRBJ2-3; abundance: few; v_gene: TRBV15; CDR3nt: TGTGCCACCAGCAGAGATGCACCAGGGGCAGATACGCAGTATTTT; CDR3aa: CATSRDAPGADTQYF
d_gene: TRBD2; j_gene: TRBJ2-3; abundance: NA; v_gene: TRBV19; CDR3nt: TGTGCCAGTAGTCTAGGGACTAGCGGGAGCACAGATACGCAGTATTTT; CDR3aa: CASSLGTSGSTDTQYF
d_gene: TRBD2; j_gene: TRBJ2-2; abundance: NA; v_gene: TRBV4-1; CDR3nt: TGCGCCAGCAGCCAGCATTCACCTAGCGGGAGCGTAACCGGGGAGCTGTTTTTT; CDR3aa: CASSQHSPSGSVTGELFF
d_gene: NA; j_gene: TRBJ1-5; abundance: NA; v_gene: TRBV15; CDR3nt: TGTGCCACCAGCAGAGGGGGGGATCAGCCCCAGCATTTT; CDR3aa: CATSRGGDQPQHF
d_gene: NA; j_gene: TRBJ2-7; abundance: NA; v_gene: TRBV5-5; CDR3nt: TGTGCCAGCAGCTTGGGGCGAGTCTACGAGCAGTACTTC; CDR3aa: CASSLGRVYEQYF
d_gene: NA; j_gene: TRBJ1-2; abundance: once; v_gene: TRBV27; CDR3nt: TGTGCCAGCAGTTTATCGAACACCGCCTATGGCTACACCTTC; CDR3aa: CASSLSNTAYGYTF
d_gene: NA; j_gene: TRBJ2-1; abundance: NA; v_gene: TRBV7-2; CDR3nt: TGTGCCAGCAGCCCCAGAGCGGGCTCCTACAATGAGCAGTTCTTC; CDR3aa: CASSPRAGSYNEQFF
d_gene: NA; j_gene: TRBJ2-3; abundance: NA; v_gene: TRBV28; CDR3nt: TGTGCCAGCAGTTTAGTTACGGATACGCAGTATTTT; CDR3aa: CASSLVTDTQYF
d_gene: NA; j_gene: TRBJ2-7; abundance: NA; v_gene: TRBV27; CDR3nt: TGTGCCAGCGTGAATGGCTACGAGCAGTACTTC; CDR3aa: CASVNGYEQYF
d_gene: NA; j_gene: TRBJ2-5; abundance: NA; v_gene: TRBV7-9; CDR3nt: TGTGCCAGCAGCTTAGGTCCATATGGGGAGACCCAGTACTTC; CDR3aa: CASSLGPYGETQYF
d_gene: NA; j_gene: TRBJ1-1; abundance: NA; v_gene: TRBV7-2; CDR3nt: TGTGCCAGCAGCTTAGGGGTCATGAACACTGAAGCTTTCTTT; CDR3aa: CASSLGVMNTEAFF
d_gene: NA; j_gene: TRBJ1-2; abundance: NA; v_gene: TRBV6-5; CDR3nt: TGTGCCAGCAGTTACTCGGTGGGACATAACTATGGCTACACCTTC; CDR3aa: CASSYSVGHNYGYTF
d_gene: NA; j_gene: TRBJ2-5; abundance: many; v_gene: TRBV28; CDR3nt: TGTGCCAGCAGAACCTCCTGGGGAGAACAAGAGACCCAGTACTTC; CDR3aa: CASRTSWGEQETQYF
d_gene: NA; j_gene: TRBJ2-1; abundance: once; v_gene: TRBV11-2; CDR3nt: TGTGCCAGCAGCCCGTACGCCCATGAGCAGTTCTTC; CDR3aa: CASSPYAHEQFF